The rows below give T cell receptor beta chains drawn from one sample of a study of tumor and adjacent non-tumor tissue in lung cancer. MiXCR, run by TCRdb on the multiplex PCR reads, gives a single entry per CDR3 protein. Among approximately 120,000 distinct CDR3 sequences, 75% were seen once, and the ten largest hold 37%. The sequenced material came from lung tumor tissue. Receptors were obtained from a woman aged 55-69 years with non-small cell lung cancer. Both conserved end residues are part of each CDR3. A D gene is named only where the DNA matches it firmly. The size of a clone is reported for some rows only, either as once, few or many, or as a class for expanded clones.

j_call: TRBJ2-1; d_call: NA; v_call: TRBV29-1; clone_size: once; cdr3_aa: CSVDGVGGNVQFF; cdr3_nt: TGCAGCGTTGATGGGGTAGGAGGCAATGTGCAGTTCTTC
j_call: TRBJ1-6; d_call: NA; v_call: TRBV24-1; clone_size: NA; cdr3_aa: CATNVGGGNSPLHF; cdr3_nt: TGTGCCACCAATGTGGGGGGTGGTAATTCACCCCTCCACTTT
j_call: TRBJ2-7; d_call: TRBD1; v_call: TRBV11-2; clone_size: NA; cdr3_aa: CASGFDRVGEQHF; cdr3_nt: TGTGCCAGCGGCTTTGACAGGGTGGGGGAGCAGCACTTC
j_call: TRBJ2-1; d_call: TRBD2; v_call: TRBV5-6; clone_size: many; cdr3_aa: CASRGRTSGIGGGNEQFF; cdr3_nt: TGTGCCAGCAGGGGACGGACTAGCGGTATTGGGGGAGGCAATGAGCAGTTCTTC
j_call: TRBJ1-2; d_call: TRBD1; v_call: TRBV11-2; clone_size: NA; cdr3_aa: CASSLDRDYRYTF; cdr3_nt: TGTGCCAGCAGCTTGGACAGGGATTATCGCTACACCTTC
j_call: TRBJ2-1; d_call: NA; v_call: TRBV5-6; clone_size: many; cdr3_aa: CASSLLMQASYNEQFF; cdr3_nt: TGTGCCAGCAGCTTGTTGATGCAGGCCTCCTACAATGAGCAGTTCTTC
j_call: TRBJ2-7; d_call: TRBD1; v_call: TRBV29-1; clone_size: NA; cdr3_aa: CSLVSGRGRSEQYF; cdr3_nt: TGCAGCCTTGTCTCGGGCAGGGGGCGTAGCGAGCAGTACTTC
j_call: TRBJ2-1; d_call: NA; v_call: TRBV28; clone_size: NA; cdr3_aa: CASSLQKIKRTDSDPDEQFF; cdr3_nt: TGTGCCAGCAGTCTACAAAAAATCAAGAGGACAGACTCTGACCCCGATGAGCAGTTCTTC
j_call: TRBJ2-4; d_call: NA; v_call: TRBV11-2; clone_size: NA; cdr3_aa: CTSSSGLSKNIQYF; cdr3_nt: TGTACGAGCAGCTCCGGTTTGTCCAAAAACATTCAGTACTTC
j_call: TRBJ2-1; d_call: TRBD2; v_call: TRBV11-3; clone_size: NA; cdr3_aa: CASSSGTSGIVEQFF; cdr3_nt: TGTGCCAGCAGTTCCGGGACTAGCGGGATTGTAGAGCAGTTCTTC
j_call: TRBJ2-1; d_call: NA; v_call: TRBV20-1; clone_size: NA; cdr3_aa: CSARDGHAKVYNEQFF; cdr3_nt: TGCAGTGCTAGAGACGGACATGCTAAAGTTTACAATGAGCAGTTCTTC
j_call: TRBJ1-1; d_call: TRBD1; v_call: TRBV6-1; clone_size: many; cdr3_aa: CASSGTGAVRNTEAFF; cdr3_nt: TGTGCCAGCAGTGGGACAGGGGCGGTTAGGAACACTGAAGCTTTCTTT
j_call: TRBJ2-3; d_call: NA; v_call: TRBV5-1; clone_size: once; cdr3_aa: CASSLGPGTNKQYF; cdr3_nt: TGCGCCAGCAGCTTGGGGCCTGGCACAAATAAGCAGTATTTT
j_call: TRBJ2-7; d_call: NA; v_call: TRBV4-3; clone_size: NA; cdr3_aa: CTSSQDYDDWVDEQYF; cdr3_nt: TGCACCAGCAGCCAAGATTATGATGACTGGGTCGACGAGCAGTACTTC
j_call: TRBJ1-5; d_call: NA; v_call: TRBV20-1; clone_size: NA; cdr3_aa: CSGRGGARQPQHF; cdr3_nt: TGCAGTGGTAGGGGGGGGGCACGTCAGCCCCAGCATTTT
j_call: TRBJ2-7; d_call: TRBD2; v_call: TRBV28; clone_size: few; cdr3_aa: CASSGTSGGKYEQYF; cdr3_nt: TGTGCCAGCAGTGGGACTAGCGGGGGAAAGTACGAGCAGTACTTC
j_call: TRBJ2-5; d_call: NA; v_call: TRBV20-1; clone_size: NA; cdr3_aa: CSAQRGVNETEPQYF; cdr3_nt: TGCAGTGCCCAAAGGGGCGTAAATGAAACAGAGCCCCAGTACTTC
j_call: TRBJ2-7; d_call: NA; v_call: TRBV9; clone_size: NA; cdr3_aa: CAGSVDPRSSYEQYF; cdr3_nt: TGTGCCGGCAGCGTAGATCCGCGGAGCTCCTACGAGCAGTACTTC
j_call: TRBJ2-1; d_call: NA; v_call: TRBV7-9; clone_size: NA; cdr3_aa: CVTRIKRAGSDEQFF; cdr3_nt: TGTGTCACCAGGATTAAAAGGGCAGGGTCGGATGAGCAGTTCTTC
j_call: TRBJ2-7; d_call: NA; v_call: TRBV6-6; clone_size: NA; cdr3_aa: CASSHRTEGDYEQYF; cdr3_nt: TGCGCCAGTAGTCACCGGACAGAGGGAGACTACGAGCAGTACTTC
j_call: TRBJ2-3; d_call: NA; v_call: TRBV6-6; clone_size: once; cdr3_aa: CASSTAPRHTDTQYF; cdr3_nt: TGTGCCAGCAGTACGGCTCCACGCCACACAGATACACAGTATTTT
j_call: TRBJ2-7; d_call: NA; v_call: TRBV14; clone_size: NA; cdr3_aa: CANSPGGSAYEQYF; cdr3_nt: TGTGCCAACAGCCCAGGGGGGTCGGCCTATGAGCAGTACTTC
j_call: TRBJ1-6; d_call: TRBD1; v_call: TRBV20-1; clone_size: once; cdr3_aa: CSARPGGIENSPLHF; cdr3_nt: TGCAGTGCTCGGCCAGGGGGCATAGAAAATTCACCTCTCCACTTT
j_call: TRBJ1-2; d_call: TRBD1; v_call: TRBV20-1; clone_size: NA; cdr3_aa: CSARDSGTGASNGYTF; cdr3_nt: TGCAGTGCTAGGGATTCCGGGACAGGGGCTAGTAATGGCTACACCTTC
j_call: TRBJ2-3; d_call: TRBD2; v_call: TRBV6-6; clone_size: NA; cdr3_aa: CVSTSAGTNAGNTQYF; cdr3_nt: TGTGTCAGCACTTCGGCGGGGACTAATGCTGGGAATACGCAGTATTTT
j_call: TRBJ2-2; d_call: NA; v_call: TRBV20-1; clone_size: once; cdr3_aa: CSATNPTGKLFF; cdr3_nt: TGCAGTGCAACTAATCCCACCGGGAAGCTGTTTTTT
j_call: TRBJ1-5; d_call: NA; v_call: TRBV6-6; clone_size: many; cdr3_aa: CASSPESYQPQHF; cdr3_nt: TGTGCCAGCAGCCCAGAATCATATCAGCCCCAGCATTTT
j_call: TRBJ1-3; d_call: NA; v_call: TRBV11-2; clone_size: NA; cdr3_aa: CASSFVHGISGSTIYF; cdr3_nt: TGTGCCAGCAGCTTCGTCCATGGCATCTCTGGAAGCACCATATATTTT
j_call: TRBJ1-4; d_call: NA; v_call: TRBV28; clone_size: NA; cdr3_aa: CASSPLINDEKLFF; cdr3_nt: TGTGCCAGCAGTCCCCTGATAAATGATGAAAAACTGTTTTTT
j_call: TRBJ2-7; d_call: NA; v_call: TRBV20-1; clone_size: NA; cdr3_aa: CSVPRSSYEQYF; cdr3_nt: TGCAGTGTCCCCAGGAGCTCCTACGAGCAGTACTTC
j_call: TRBJ2-1; d_call: NA; v_call: TRBV28; clone_size: NA; cdr3_aa: CTSSLSRYNEQFF; cdr3_nt: TGTACCAGTAGTTTAAGCCGATACAATGAGCAGTTCTTC
j_call: TRBJ2-3; d_call: TRBD2; v_call: TRBV2; clone_size: NA; cdr3_aa: CASSRSSGSRMQYF; cdr3_nt: TGTGCCAGCAGTAGGTCTAGCGGGAGCCGTATGCAGTATTTT
j_call: TRBJ2-5; d_call: NA; v_call: TRBV6-6; clone_size: once; cdr3_aa: CARSPQGDEETQYF; cdr3_nt: TGTGCCAGGAGTCCACAGGGCGATGAGGAGACCCAGTACTTC
j_call: TRBJ2-2; d_call: NA; v_call: TRBV5-5; clone_size: NA; cdr3_aa: CASSFKTENTGKLFF; cdr3_nt: TGTGCCAGCAGCTTTAAGACAGAGAACACCGGGAAGCTGTTTTTT
j_call: TRBJ2-2; d_call: TRBD1; v_call: TRBV11-3; clone_size: NA; cdr3_aa: CASSPGTEVIGELFF; cdr3_nt: TGTGCCAGCAGCCCCGGGACAGAGGTCATCGGGGAGTTGTTTTTT
j_call: TRBJ1-6; d_call: NA; v_call: TRBV20-1; clone_size: NA; cdr3_aa: CSARDPRLGDSPLHF; cdr3_nt: TGCAGCGCTAGAGATCCCAGACTGGGTGATTCACCCCTCCACTTT
j_call: TRBJ2-1; d_call: NA; v_call: TRBV29-1; clone_size: NA; cdr3_aa: CSVGVEQLF; cdr3_nt: TGTAGCGTTGGGGTTGAGCAATTATTC
j_call: TRBJ2-1; d_call: TRBD2; v_call: TRBV28; clone_size: few; cdr3_aa: CANLGGQRGNEQFF; cdr3_nt: TGTGCCAATCTTGGAGGCCAGCGGGGCAATGAGCAGTTCTTC
j_call: TRBJ1-4; d_call: TRBD1; v_call: TRBV4-1; clone_size: many; cdr3_aa: CASSRGQGFPGNEKLFF; cdr3_nt: TGCGCCAGCAGCCGGGGACAGGGTTTTCCTGGCAATGAAAAACTGTTTTTT
j_call: TRBJ2-1; d_call: TRBD2; v_call: TRBV11-3; clone_size: NA; cdr3_aa: CASSLVLTSVSHNEHFF; cdr3_nt: TGTGCCAGCAGCTTAGTGTTGACTAGCGTGAGCCACAATGAACACTTCTTC